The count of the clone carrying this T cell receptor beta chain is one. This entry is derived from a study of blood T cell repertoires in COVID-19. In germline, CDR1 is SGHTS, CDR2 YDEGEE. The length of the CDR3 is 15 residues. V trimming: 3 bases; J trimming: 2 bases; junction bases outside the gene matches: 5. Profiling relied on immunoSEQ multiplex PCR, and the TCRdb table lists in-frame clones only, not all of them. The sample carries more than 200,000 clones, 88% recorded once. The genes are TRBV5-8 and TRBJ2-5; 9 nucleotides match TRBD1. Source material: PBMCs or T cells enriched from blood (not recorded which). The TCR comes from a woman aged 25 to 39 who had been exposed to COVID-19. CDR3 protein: CASSWPGQGQETQYF. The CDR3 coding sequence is TGTGCCAGCAGCTGGCCGGGACAGGGACAAGAGACCCAGTACTTC.